The text below deals with one TCR beta chain. The CDR3 is made up of 14 amino acids. The germline V gene has CDR1 LGHNA and CDR2 YSLEER. The J segment lost 1 base and the V segment lost 4 bases, leaving 2 bases of the junction unmatched. This entry comes from a study of blood T cell repertoires in COVID-19. Assay: immunoSEQ multiplex PCR; the TCRdb copy retains only in-frame clones and omits some. Of some 230,000 clones in the sample, approximately 90% are singletons; the top ten hold approximately 2%. The chain uses TRBV4-3 and TRBJ2-7; 9 nucleotides agree with TRBD1. This clonotype was obtained from a man aged 25-40 years who had recovered from COVID-19. The sequenced material came from peripheral blood. In nucleotides, the CDR3 is TGCGCCAGCAGCCCCGGGACAGGGTCCTACGAGCAGTACTTC. The encoded protein is CASSPGTGSYEQYF.